The TCR beta chain described here comes from a study of PD-L1 blockade in urothelial cancer. Looking at the study overall: Patients began atezolizumab, 1,200 mg intravenously every 3 weeks, at some point between 2013 and 2014. In the patient group, about 85% of the roughly 29 were males with bladder-origin urothelial cancer.

Time point given: peripheral blood 6 weeks after treatment start. The table came from immunoSEQ multiplex PCR; TCRdb's copy has only in-frame clones and leaves some out. The repertoire has 100,000 to 150,000 clones, 86% of them found once; the top ten carry roughly 2.3%. The specimen comprised PBMCs, sampled around atezolizumab (anti-PD-L1) treatment. This receptor was taken from a man aged 50 to 60 with urothelial cancer.

The DNA for the CDR3 is TGCGCCAGCAGCTTGATATACGGGAGGGCCACTCATAAGCAGTTCTTC. Protein: CASSLIYGRATHKQFF. The chain carries TRBV5-1 and TRBJ2-1; 8 positions match TRBD2. The CDR3 runs to 16 residues. After removal of 1 base from V and 11 bases from J, the junction contained 14 bases not matched to a gene. Germline lookup yields CDR1 SGHRS and CDR2 YFSETQ.